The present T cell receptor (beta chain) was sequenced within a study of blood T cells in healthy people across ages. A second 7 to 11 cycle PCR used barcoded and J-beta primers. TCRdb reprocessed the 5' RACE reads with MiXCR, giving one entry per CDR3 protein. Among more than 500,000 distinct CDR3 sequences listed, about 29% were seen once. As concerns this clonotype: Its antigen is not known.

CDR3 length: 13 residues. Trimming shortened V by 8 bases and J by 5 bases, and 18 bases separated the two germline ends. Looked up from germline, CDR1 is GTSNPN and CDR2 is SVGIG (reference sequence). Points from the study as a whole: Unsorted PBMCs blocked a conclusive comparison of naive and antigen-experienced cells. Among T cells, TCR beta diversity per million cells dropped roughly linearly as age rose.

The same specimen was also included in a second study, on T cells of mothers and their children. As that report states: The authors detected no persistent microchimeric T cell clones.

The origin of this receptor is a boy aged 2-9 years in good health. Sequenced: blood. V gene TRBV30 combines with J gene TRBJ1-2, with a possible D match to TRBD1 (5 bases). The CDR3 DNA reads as TGTGCCCATACTAACAGGAGGTTTTATGGCTACACCTTC. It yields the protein CAHTNRRFYGYTF.